This TCR beta chain was observed in a study of circulating CD8 cells and anti-PD-1 response in melanoma. In its sample, this clonotype ranks as medium-sized. Its cognate antigen is unknown. Using around 14 ng of total RNA, TCR libraries were made with the QIAseq Immune Repertoire TCR panel. TCRdb fed the reads into MiXCR, producing one record per CDR3 protein. Among just over 850 distinct CDR3 sequences, 5.8% were seen once, and the ten largest hold approximately 6.2%. The CDR3 sequence is 15 residues long. Trimming at V came to 0 bases and at J to 6 bases, leaving 8 bases not matched to a gene. Germline lookup yields CDR1 GTSNPN and CDR2 SVGIG (reference sequence). Study-wide findings and caveats: Replicates were generally not done for experiments. Tumor reactivity was tested by peptide assays on expanded sorted subsets.

From live CD3+CD8+TCRalphabeta+ cells, four PD-1 and/or TIGIT subsets were sorted. The rearrangement joins TRBV30 to TRBJ2-1, with 7 bases that match TRBD2. Here the sequenced sample was CD8+ T cells from PBMCs, taken at baseline or after one month of anti-PD-1 therapy (not recorded which). This clonotype was obtained from a human donor with melanoma. Here the CDR3 reads CAWSVGAGALNEQFF. CDR3 nucleotide sequence: TGTGCCTGGAGTGTAGGGGCGGGAGCCCTCAATGAGCAGTTCTTC.